These 5 T cell receptor beta chains originate from one sample sequenced in a study of blood T cell repertoires in COVID-19. Libraries were prepared by immunoSEQ multiplex PCR; TCRdb keeps only in-frame clonotypes and omits some of them. The sample holds more than 55,000 clones; 88% are singletons and the top ten take 4% to 5.5%. Sequencing was performed on peripheral blood. Receptor source: a man between 60 and 75 years old with acute or convalescent COVID-19.

The gene calls are TRBV19 and TRBJ2-4; 8 bases agree with TRBD2. CDR1 is LNHDA, CDR2 SQIVND, per germline (reference sequence). V dropped 3 bases and J dropped 5; count of bases not matched to a gene: 9. The CDR3 loop spans 16 amino acids. CDR3 residues: CASSIGRGAPQNIQYF. The CDR3 bases are TGTGCCAGTAGTATTGGGCGGGGGGCGCCCCAAAACATTCAGTACTTC.

The rearrangement links TRBV14 to TRBJ2-1; TRBD1 agrees at 8 bases. In germline, CDR1 is SGHDN, CDR2 FVKESK. The CDR3 sequence is 16 residues long. V was clipped by 4 bases and J by 7 bases; unmatched bases: 12. CDR3 bases: TGTGCCAGCAGCCCCTGGACGAGACAGGGGCGTAATGAGCAGTTCTTC. It translates to CASSPWTRQGRNEQFF.

The J gene is TRBJ2-2, the V gene TRBV24-1; 10 bases line up with TRBD1. The CDR3 consists of 16 residues. The J segment lost 7 bases and the V segment lost 3 bases, leaving 7 bases of the junction unmatched. From germline, CDR1 is KGHDR and CDR2 SFDVKD. For the CDR3, the DNA is TGTGCCACCAGTGATACCCGACAGGGGGCGAGCGGGGAGCTGTTTTTT. Translation gives CATSDTRQGASGELFF.

The genes are TRBV27 and TRBJ2-1, with 8 bases lining up with TRBD1. After removal of 10 bases from V and 7 bases from J, the junction contained 6 bases not matched to a gene. This CDR3 has 12 amino acids. Germline V gene lookup returns CDR1 MNHEY and CDR2 SMNVEV (reference sequence). The CDR3 sequence is CANRDRPNEQFF. The CDR3 DNA follows: TGTGCCAACCGGGACAGGCCGAATGAGCAGTTCTTC.

The V gene is TRBV10-3, the J gene TRBJ2-1; 9 bases map to TRBD1. This CDR3 is built from 17 residues. From germline, CDR1 is ENHRY and CDR2 SYGVKD. The V segment lost 4 bases and the J segment 2 bases; nucleotides outside the gene matches: 9. The CDR3 here is CAISVSLTGGTYNEQFF. DNA of the CDR3: TGTGCCATCAGTGTCTCTCTAACAGGGGGCACCTACAATGAGCAGTTCTTC.